These 26 T cell receptor beta chains came from one sample sequenced in a study of Graves' ophthalmopathy and Graves' hyperthyroidism. TCR beta CDR3 amplification used RNA transcripts. After a first-round RT-PCR with HTBI primers, a second-round multiplex PCR was run. TCRdb itself ran the multiplex PCR reads through MiXCR, one entry per CDR3 protein. Of some 360,000 distinct CDR3 sequences in the sample, about 18% were seen once. What was sequenced was peripheral blood. Receptors originate from an adult woman with stable Graves' hyperthyroidism.

This clonotype was observed at least ten times. The chain combines TRBV10-3 with TRBJ2-5; no clear D gene. The V gene lost 10 bases and the J gene lost 0 bases, with 9 bases spanning the gap. Germline V gene data show CDR1 as ENHRY and CDR2 as SYGVKD. The CDR3 runs to 12 residues. The CDR3 coding sequence is TGTGCCAGCCAGGCTAACCAAGAGACCCAGTACTTC. It yields the protein CASQANQETQYF.

This clonotype has a count of ten or more. The V call is TRBV12-3 or TRBV12-4, the J call TRBJ1-1, with 8 bases matching TRBD1. The ends lost 1 base at V and 6 bases at J; junction bases unmatched: 4. This CDR3 comprises 14 residues. The CDR3 sequence is CASSLEQGDAEAFF. The CDR3 nucleotides are TGTGCCAGCAGTTTAGAACAGGGGGACGCTGAAGCTTTCTTT.

Many counts were recorded for this clonotype. V usage is TRBV30 and J usage is TRBJ2-7; TRBD2 is a possible D gene (5 bases). The CDR3 totals 14 residues. V was pared by 4 bases and J by 3 bases, with 16 bases between. The germline V gene has CDR1 GTSNPN and CDR2 SVGIG (reference sequence). The CDR3 nucleotides read TGTGCCTGGAAGGTAGCGTCCGATGACTACGAGCAGTACTTC. Translated, it gives CAWKVASDDYEQYF. The full variable domain, rest sourced from reference TRBV30 and TRBJ2-7, is SQTIHQWPATLVQPVGSPLSLECTVEGTSNPNLYWYRQAAGRGLQLLFYSVGIGQISSEVPQNLSASRPQDRQFILSSKKLLLSDSGFYLCAWKVASDDYEQYFGPGTRLTVT.

This clonotype was found many times. V is TRBV28 and J is TRBJ1-2; D perhaps matches TRBD1 (5 bases). Germline V lookup: CDR1 MDHEN, CDR2 SYDVKM. The CDR3 totals 13 residues. Trimming cost V 4 bases and J 5 bases, with 11 bases left between them. The CDR3 DNA sequence: TGTGCCAGCAGTTGGGGCAGCGGGTATGGCTACACCTTC. Residues: CASSWGSGYGYTF.

This clonotype was recorded many times. The genes are TRBV28 and TRBJ1-5; D ambiguous. V was clipped by 7 bases and J by 3 bases, with 13 bases between them. The V gene's germline CDR1 is MDHEN and CDR2 SYDVKM. This CDR3 has 14 amino acids. CDR3 DNA: TGTGCCAGCAACGCACCTGGGAACAATCAGCCCCAGCATTTT. Encoded protein: CASNAPGNNQPQHF.

This clonotype has ten or more counts. The chain recombines TRBV7-2 with TRBJ2-7; no firm D call. Looked up from germline, CDR1 is SGHTA and CDR2 is FQGNSA. The ends were cut back, 2 bases at V and 3 bases at J, with 11 bases in the middle. This CDR3 has 14 residues. The CDR3 DNA reads as TGTGCCAGCAGCTTATCTAGAGCCGACTACGAGCAGTACTTC. The encoded protein is CASSLSRADYEQYF.

This clonotype was seen only a few times. Being one base from a much bigger clone, this may be a read error. This sequence joins TRBV20-1 and TRBJ2-7; 7 bases are a match to TRBD2. Germline V gene lookup returns CDR1 DFQATT and CDR2 SNEGSKA (reference sequence). The ends lost 5 bases at V and 5 bases at J; junction bases unmatched: 9. The CDR3 has 13 residues. The CDR3 sequence is CSASDPGTNEQYF. The CDR3 DNA is TGCAGTGCTTCTGACCCCGGGACTAACGAGCAGTACTTC.

At least ten counts were recorded for this clonotype. A much larger clone lies one base from this, so it may be a read error. This chain uses TRBV6-1 with TRBJ1-1; the D gene is possibly TRBD1 (6 bases). Trimming took 7 bases from V and 5 from J, leaving 17 bases between them. CDR1 and CDR2 (germline): MNHNS, SASEGT. The CDR3 runs to 14 residues. The CDR3 is CASTMAGVGTEAFF. The DNA of the CDR3 is TGTGCCAGCACCATGGCAGGGGTGGGGACTGAAGCTTTCTTT.

This chain links TRBV28 with TRBJ2-7; TRBD1 matches 7 bases. After removal of 2 bases from V and 0 bases from J, the junction contained 7 bases not matched to a gene. This CDR3 spans 16 amino acids. Germline lookup yields CDR1 MDHEN and CDR2 SYDVKM. The CDR3 nucleotides read TGTGCCAGCAGTTTAGATACAGGGGCCAGCTCCTACGAGCAGTACTTC. This sequence encodes CASSLDTGASSYEQYF.

The table lists this clonotype with many counts. This chain uses TRBV11-2 with TRBJ2-2, with D perhaps matching TRBD2 (6 bases). Germline CDR1 is SGHAT and CDR2 is FQNNGV. V was shortened by 1 base and J by 5 bases, with 8 bases between the two germline ends. The CDR3 contains 14 residues. The CDR3 loop reads CASSLGGTTGELFF. The DNA for the CDR3 is TGTGCCAGCAGCTTAGGCGGGACTACCGGGGAGCTGTTTTTT.

The chain couples TRBV5-1 to TRBJ2-2; D is possibly TRBD1 (6 bases). Trimming stripped 3 bases from V and 1 base from J, with 13 bases between. The germline CDR1 and CDR2 sequences are SGHRS and YFSETQ. The length of the CDR3 is 16 residues. CDR3 residues: CASSWGTGWNTGELFF. DNA of the CDR3: TGCGCCAGCAGCTGGGGAACAGGGTGGAACACCGGGGAGCTGTTTTTT.

This clonotype was recorded at least ten times. The V gene is TRBV12-3 or TRBV12-4, the J gene TRBJ2-5; 7 bases map to TRBD1. After removal of 3 bases from V and 4 bases from J, the junction contained 2 bases not matched to a gene. The CDR3 spans 13 residues. DNA of the CDR3: TGTGCCAGCAGTTTGAACAGGGGAGAGACCCAGTACTTC. Its protein is CASSLNRGETQYF.

With respect to this clonotype: A much larger clone sits a single nucleotide away, making a read error possible. The chain links TRBV28 to TRBJ2-7; 10 nucleotides agree with TRBD2. Germline V gene data show CDR1 as MDHEN and CDR2 as SYDVKM. The CDR3 totals 16 residues. After removal of 3 bases from V and 5 bases from J, the junction contained 10 bases not matched to a gene. CDR3 protein: CASSFFPSGGQDEQYF. CDR3 nucleotides: TGTGCCAGCAGTTTCTTTCCTAGCGGGGGACAGGACGAGCAGTACTTC.

The sample holds many counts of this clonotype. The V call is TRBV20-1, the J call TRBJ2-7, with no clear D. Germline V gene lookup returns CDR1 DFQATT and CDR2 SNEGSKA (reference sequence). The ends were cut back, 3 bases at V and 3 bases at J, with 6 bases in the middle. This CDR3 has 11 residues. The CDR3 spells CSARVNYEQYF. CDR3 nucleotide sequence: TGCAGTGCTAGGGTTAACTACGAGCAGTACTTC.

The table lists this clonotype with many counts. The gene calls are TRBV6-2 or TRBV6-3 and TRBJ2-2; perhaps TRBD2 as D (5 bases). Trimming removed 6 bases from V and 4 bases from J, with 15 bases in between. This CDR3 has 15 residues. Germline-derived CDR1 and CDR2 are MNHEY and SVGEGT. The CDR3 sequence: CASSPTRSRTGELFF. CDR3 DNA sequence: TGTGCCAGCAGCCCCACTAGGTCGCGCACCGGGGAGCTGTTTTTT.

This clonotype was picked up many times. The chain joins TRBV12-3 or TRBV12-4 to TRBJ1-1; no firm D call. This CDR3 region has 13 residues. The ends were cut back, 5 bases at V and 0 bases at J, with 7 bases in the middle. CDR3 in amino acids: CASSQTMNTEAFF. The CDR3 DNA sequence: TGTGCCAGCAGTCAGACAATGAACACTGAAGCTTTCTTT.

Note on this clonotype: With a much larger clone just one base away, this may be a read error. The chain employs TRBV28 and TRBJ2-7, with TRBD1 matching over 8 bases. The CDR3 has 12 amino acids. Germline V gives CDR1 MDHEN, CDR2 SYDVKM. The V gene end was trimmed by 10 bases and the J gene end by 3 bases; junction bases not matched to a gene: 5. The CDR3 sequence is CATRRGLYEQYV. CDR3 coding DNA: TGTGCCACCCGCAGGGGGCTCTACGAGCAGTACGTC.

This clonotype has at least ten counts. The J gene is TRBJ1-1, the V gene TRBV7-9; D is uncertain. The CDR3 runs 10 residues. V shed 5 bases and J shed 8 bases, with 6 bases lying between them. Germline V gene sequence: CDR1 SEHNR, CDR2 FQNEAQ (reference sequence). This CDR3 reads CASSLMEAFF. The CDR3 DNA follows: TGTGCCAGCAGCCTAATGGAAGCTTTCTTT.

This clonotype occurred many times. The chain joins TRBV9 to TRBJ1-1; TRBD1 matches at 7 bases. CDR3 length: 12 residues. Germline V gene lookup returns CDR1 SGDLS and CDR2 YYNGEE. The V gene end was trimmed by 3 bases and the J gene end by 9 bases; junction bases not matched to a gene: 5. The CDR3 DNA is TGTGCCAGCAGCGGACAGGGCTTGCAAGCTTTCTTT. Amino acids: CASSGQGLQAFF.

This clonotype was counted ten times or more. The rearrangement uses TRBV29-1 and TRBJ1-1; 9 nucleotides match TRBD1. Germline V gives CDR1 SQVTM, CDR2 ANQGSEA. The length of the CDR3 is 15 residues. V was pared by 3 bases and J by 5 bases, with 10 bases of the junction left unmatched. The CDR3 nucleotides are TGCAGCGTTGATAAACGGGGACAGGGTAGGACTGAAGCTTTCTTT. Encoded protein: CSVDKRGQGRTEAFF.

In its sample, this clonotype was seen many times. The chain recombines TRBV3-1 with TRBJ2-7; D remains ambiguous. Per germline, CDR1 LGHDT and CDR2 YNNKEL (reference sequence). The CDR3 is 12 amino acids. V lost 2 bases and J lost 0, with 2 bases in between. CDR3 region: CASSQYSYEQYF. The CDR3 coding sequence is TGTGCCAGCAGCCAATACTCCTACGAGCAGTACTTC.

This clonotype was detected many times. At one end, the junction sequence differs from germline, possibly due to a read error. This CDR3 reads CSAAMVQETLYF. In nucleotides, the CDR3 is TGCAGCGCTGCTATGGTACAAGAGACCCTGTACTTC. The genes are TRBV29-1 and TRBJ2-5; D call uncertain. The length of the CDR3 is 12 residues. Germline V lookup: CDR1 SQVTM, CDR2 ANQGSEA.

This clonotype was seen ten or more times. The chain links TRBV27 to TRBJ1-5, with 7 bases fitting TRBD1. The germline gives CDR1 MNHEY, CDR2 SMNVEV (reference sequence). The CDR3 runs to 15 residues. The J segment lost 3 bases and the V segment lost 3 bases, leaving 5 bases of the junction unmatched. The CDR3 here is CASSFPGQLNQPQHF. In DNA, the CDR3 is TGTGCCAGCAGTTTCCCGGGACAGCTCAATCAGCCCCAGCATTTT.

The V and J genes are TRBV3-1 and TRBJ2-2, with TRBD1 matching over 8 bases. Germline trimming cut 3 bases from V and 4 bases from J; bases unmatched to any gene: 7. The CDR3 consists of 16 residues. CDR1 and CDR2 (germline): LGHDT, YNNKEL (reference sequence). The CDR3 protein is CASSHQDRVGTGELFF. The CDR3 DNA reads as TGTGCCAGCAGCCACCAGGACAGGGTTGGCACCGGGGAGCTGTTTTTT.

In its sample, this clonotype was seen many times. J is TRBJ2-7 and V is TRBV30; D may correspond to TRBD1 or TRBD2 (5 bases each). CDR1 is GTSNPN, CDR2 SVGIG, per germline (reference sequence). This CDR3 spans 12 amino acids. V lost 3 bases, J lost 7 bases, and 13 bases lay in between. The CDR3 spells CAWRLEGPEQYF. CDR3 nucleotide sequence: TGTGCCTGGAGGCTAGAGGGGCCGGAGCAGTACTTC.

The table lists this clonotype with many counts. J is TRBJ2-5 and V is TRBV10-3; D may be TRBD2 (5 bases). The germline gives CDR1 ENHRY, CDR2 SYGVKD. The CDR3 is 14 residues long. With 4 bases removed from V and 3 bases from J, the gap between germline ends came to 12 bases. The CDR3 sequence is CAISGGGPKETQYF. The CDR3, as DNA: TGTGCCATCAGTGGAGGCGGGCCGAAAGAGACCCAGTACTTC.